This T cell receptor (beta chain) was observed in a study of blood T cell repertoires in COVID-19. The wider study: Both acute and convalescent COVID-19 samples were obtained from the United States, Italy and Spain. PBMCs, B-cell-depleted T cells, or T cells provided the cDNA or gDNA that made up the material.

Seattle patients were enrolled while actively infected and followed longitudinally. In the authors' workflow: Reference gene primer amplification gave nucleated cell count estimates. The repertoire was sequenced with immunoSEQ multiplex PCR; TCRdb's copy has only in-frame clones and lacks some. For V, J and clone size, that table is used; D and trimming come from the DNA. The sample records about 210,000 clones, approximately 84% being singletons. This clonotype originated in a woman over 75 with COVID-19, enrolled during active disease. Material: peripheral blood.

This chain's CDR3 is CASSQQATNEKLFF. CDR3 bases: TGTGCCAGCAGCCAGCAGGCAACTAATGAAAAACTGTTTTTT. The V call is TRBV3-1 (or the pseudogene TRBV3-2), the J call TRBJ1-4; D gene ambiguous. This CDR3 spans 14 amino acids. The germline CDR1 and CDR2 sequences are LGHDT and YNNKEL (reference sequence). Trimming removed 3 bases from V and 0 bases from J, with 5 bases in between.